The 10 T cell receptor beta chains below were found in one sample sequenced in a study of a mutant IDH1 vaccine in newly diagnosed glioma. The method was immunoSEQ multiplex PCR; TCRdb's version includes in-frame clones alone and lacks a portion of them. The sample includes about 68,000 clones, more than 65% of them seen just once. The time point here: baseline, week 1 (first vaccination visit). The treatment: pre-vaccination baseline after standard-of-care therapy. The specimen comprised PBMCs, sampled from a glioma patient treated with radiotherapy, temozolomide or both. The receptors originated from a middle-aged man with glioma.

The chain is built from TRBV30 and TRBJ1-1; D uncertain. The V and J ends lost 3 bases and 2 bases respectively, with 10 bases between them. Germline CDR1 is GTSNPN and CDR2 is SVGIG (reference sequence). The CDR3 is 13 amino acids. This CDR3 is CAWRKQRNTEAFF. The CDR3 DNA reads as TGTGCCTGGAGGAAACAGCGAAACACTGAAGCTTTCTTT. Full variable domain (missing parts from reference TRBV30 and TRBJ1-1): SQTIHQWPATLVQPVGSPLSLECTVEGTSNPNLYWYRQAAGRGLQLLFYSVGIGQISSEVPQNLSASRPQDRQFILSSKKLLLSDSGFYLCAWRKQRNTEAFFGQGTRLTVV.

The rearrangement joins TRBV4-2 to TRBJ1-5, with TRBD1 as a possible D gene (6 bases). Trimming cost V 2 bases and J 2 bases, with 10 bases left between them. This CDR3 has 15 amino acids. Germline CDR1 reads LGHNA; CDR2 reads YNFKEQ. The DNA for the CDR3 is TGTGCCAGCAGCCAACACCCAGGGGGCAATCAGCCCCAGCATTTT. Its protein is CASSQHPGGNQPQHF.

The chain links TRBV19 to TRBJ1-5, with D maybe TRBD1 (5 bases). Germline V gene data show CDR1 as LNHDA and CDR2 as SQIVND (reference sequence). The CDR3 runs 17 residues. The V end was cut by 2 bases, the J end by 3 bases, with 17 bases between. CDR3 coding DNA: TGTGCCAGTAGTATAACGGGGGGGAGACGGAACAATCAGCCCCAGCATTTT. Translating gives CASSITGGRRNNQPQHF.

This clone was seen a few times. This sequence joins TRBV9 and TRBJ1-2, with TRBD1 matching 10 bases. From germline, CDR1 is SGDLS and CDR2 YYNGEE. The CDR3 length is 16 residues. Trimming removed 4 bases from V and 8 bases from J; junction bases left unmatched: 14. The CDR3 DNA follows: TGTGCCAGCAGCCCTGGGACAGGGGCTACCTACGGGGGCTACACCTTC. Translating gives CASSPGTGATYGGYTF.

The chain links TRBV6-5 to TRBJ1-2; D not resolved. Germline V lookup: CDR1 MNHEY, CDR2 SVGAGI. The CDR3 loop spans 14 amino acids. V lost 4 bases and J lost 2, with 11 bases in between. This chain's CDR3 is CASSSPGGNYGYTF. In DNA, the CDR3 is TGTGCCAGCAGTTCCCCCGGCGGCAACTATGGCTACACCTTC.

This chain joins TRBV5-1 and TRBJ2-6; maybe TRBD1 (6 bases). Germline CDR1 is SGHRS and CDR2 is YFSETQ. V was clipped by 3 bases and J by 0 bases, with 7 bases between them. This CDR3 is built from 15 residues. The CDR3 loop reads CASSSDSSGANVLTF. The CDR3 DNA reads TGCGCCAGCAGCTCGGACAGCTCTGGGGCCAACGTCCTGACTTTC.

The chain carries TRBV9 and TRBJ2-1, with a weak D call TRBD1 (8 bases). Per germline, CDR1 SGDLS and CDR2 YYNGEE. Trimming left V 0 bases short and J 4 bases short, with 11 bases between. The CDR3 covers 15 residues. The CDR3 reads CASSVDRGGYNEQFF. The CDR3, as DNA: TGTGCCAGCAGCGTAGACAGGGGGGGGTACAATGAGCAGTTCTTC.

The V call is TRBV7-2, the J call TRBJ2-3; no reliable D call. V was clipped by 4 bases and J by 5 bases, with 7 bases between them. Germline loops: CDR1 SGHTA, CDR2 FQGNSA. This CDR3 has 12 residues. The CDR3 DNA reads TGTGCCAGCAGCTCCCAAGGAGATACGCAGTATTTT. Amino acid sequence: CASSSQGDTQYF.

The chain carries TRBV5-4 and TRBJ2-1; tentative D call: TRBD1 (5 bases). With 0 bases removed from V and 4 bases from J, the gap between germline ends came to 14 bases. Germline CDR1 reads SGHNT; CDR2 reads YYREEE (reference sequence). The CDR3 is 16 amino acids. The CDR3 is CASSLVGGASYNEQFF. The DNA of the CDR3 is TGTGCCAGCAGCTTGGTTGGTGGGGCCTCGTACAATGAGCAGTTCTTC.

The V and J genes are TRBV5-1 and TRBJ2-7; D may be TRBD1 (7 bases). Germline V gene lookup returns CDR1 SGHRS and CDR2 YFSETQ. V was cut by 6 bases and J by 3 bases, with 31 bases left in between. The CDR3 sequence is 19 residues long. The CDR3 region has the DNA TGCGCCAGCACTACAGTAGGGGGCCCTCACCATGGCGGGGACTACGAGCAGTACTTC. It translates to CASTTVGGPHHGGDYEQYF.